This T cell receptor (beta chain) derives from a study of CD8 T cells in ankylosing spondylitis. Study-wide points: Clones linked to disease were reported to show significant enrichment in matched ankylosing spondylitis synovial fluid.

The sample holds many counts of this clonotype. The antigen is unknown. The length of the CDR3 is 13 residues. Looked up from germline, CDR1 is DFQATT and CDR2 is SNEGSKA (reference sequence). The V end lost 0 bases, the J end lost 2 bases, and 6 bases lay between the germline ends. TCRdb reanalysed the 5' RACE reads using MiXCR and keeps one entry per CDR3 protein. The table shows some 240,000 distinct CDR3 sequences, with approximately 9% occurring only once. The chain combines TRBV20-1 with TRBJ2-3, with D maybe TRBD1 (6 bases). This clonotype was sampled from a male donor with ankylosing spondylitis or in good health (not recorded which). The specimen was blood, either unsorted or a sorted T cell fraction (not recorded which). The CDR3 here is CSAREGATDTQYF. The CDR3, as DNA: TGCAGTGCTAGAGAGGGGGCCACAGATACGCAGTATTTT.